The sequence of this T cell receptor beta chain was determined in a study of blood T cell repertoires in COVID-19. Study-level information: Researchers got acute and convalescent COVID-19 samples from the United States, Italy and Spain.

TCRdb's copy holds only in-frame clones and misses some; the assay was immunoSEQ multiplex PCR. The sample has 350,000 to 500,000 clones, 80% to 90% seen once; the top ten hold approximately 0.92%. Patients of the Seattle cohort, enrolled during active infection, were followed longitudinally. CDR1 and CDR2 (germline): SEHNR, FQNEAQ (reference sequence). This CDR3 region has 16 residues. V lost 0 bases and J lost 5; bases outside the gene matches: 5. The sequence was obtained from a man younger than 35 with COVID-19, enrolled during active disease. The chain recombines TRBV7-9 with TRBJ2-3; 10 bases are shared with TRBD2. The sequenced sample consisted of peripheral blood. CDR3 protein: CASSLARSGRQDTQYF. CDR3 nucleotides: TGTGCCAGCAGCTTAGCACGTAGCGGGAGGCAAGATACGCAGTATTTT.